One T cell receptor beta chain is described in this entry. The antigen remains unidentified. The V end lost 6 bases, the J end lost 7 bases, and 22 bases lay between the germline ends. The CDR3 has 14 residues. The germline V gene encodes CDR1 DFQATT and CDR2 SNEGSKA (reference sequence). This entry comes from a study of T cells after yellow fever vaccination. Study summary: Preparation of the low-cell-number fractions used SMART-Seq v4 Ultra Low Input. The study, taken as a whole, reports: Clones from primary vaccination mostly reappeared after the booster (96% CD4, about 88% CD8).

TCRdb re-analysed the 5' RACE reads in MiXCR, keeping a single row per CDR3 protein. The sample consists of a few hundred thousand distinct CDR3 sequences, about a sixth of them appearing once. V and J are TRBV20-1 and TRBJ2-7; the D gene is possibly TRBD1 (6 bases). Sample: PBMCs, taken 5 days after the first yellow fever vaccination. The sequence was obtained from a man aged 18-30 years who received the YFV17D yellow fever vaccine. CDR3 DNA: TGCAGTGCGTTTGCTGTTAACAGGGACGGGGAGCAGTACGTC. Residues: CSAFAVNRDGEQYV.